The 3 T cell receptor beta chains given below trace back to one sample, sequenced in a study of blood T cell repertoires in COVID-19. Method: immunoSEQ multiplex PCR; TCRdb's copy keeps in-frame clones and lacks some. Of about 140,000 clones listed, over 60% are singletons. Material: peripheral blood. The receptors stem from a woman between 45 and 60 years old with active or convalescent COVID-19.

The V call is TRBV4-2, the J call TRBJ2-3; the match to TRBD2 covers 7 bases. This CDR3 region has 19 residues. Unmatched junction bases numbered 12, after V lost 0 bases and J lost 0 bases. The germline gives CDR1 LGHNA, CDR2 YNFKEQ. CDR3 loop: CASSQDEASGTSSTDTQYF. In DNA form, the CDR3 reads TGTGCCAGCAGCCAAGATGAAGCCAGCGGGACTTCTAGCACAGATACGCAGTATTTT.

This chain uses TRBV3-1 (or the pseudogene TRBV3-2) with TRBJ1-5; TRBD1 matches at 10 bases. Germline lookup yields CDR1 LGHDT and CDR2 YNNKEL (reference sequence). The CDR3 spans 18 residues. V was pared by 2 bases and J by 5 bases, with 12 bases of the junction left unmatched. The CDR3 sequence is CASSQKVTGGRKDQPQHF. CDR3 nucleotides: TGTGCCAGCAGCCAAAAGGTGACAGGGGGCAGGAAGGATCAGCCCCAGCATTTT.

This clone has more than one count but fewer than ten. The chain joins TRBV3-1 (or the pseudogene TRBV3-2) to TRBJ2-3, with 11 positions matching TRBD2. Germline CDR1 LGHDT, CDR2 YNNKEL (reference sequence). With 3 bases clipped from V and 5 bases from J, the junction kept 13 bases outside the gene matches. The CDR3 covers 18 residues. The CDR3 loop reads CASSQGIAGGPGVDTQYF. The CDR3 bases are TGTGCCAGCAGCCAGGGGATAGCGGGAGGGCCTGGCGTAGATACGCAGTATTTT.